What follows are 31 T cell receptor beta chains derived from one specimen sequenced in a study of cytomegalovirus exposure and HLA in healthy donors. A multiplex PCR was run with 60 Vbeta primers and 13 Jbeta primers. Sequencing was performed with immunoSEQ multiplex PCR; in TCRdb, only in-frame clones are kept and a portion is missing. The sample comprises fewer than 80,000 clones, approximately 80% of which are singletons, and about 3.3% rests with the top ten. Material: PBMCs. All receptors derive from a man between 18 and 35 years old in good health and CMV-seronegative.

The rearrangement uses TRBV2 and TRBJ1-1, with 8 bases identical to TRBD1. The CDR3 loop spans 14 amino acids. V lost 2 bases to trimming and J lost 7 bases; unmatched junction nucleotides: 6. Germline CDR1 SNHLY, CDR2 FYNNEI. The CDR3 DNA reads TGTGCCAGCAGTGAATCAGGGGGCCGGGGTGAAGCTTTCTTT. Its translation: CASSESGGRGEAFF.

This clone occurred a few times. The chain recombines TRBV5-6 with TRBJ1-6, with 11 bases lining up with TRBD1. The CDR3 extends over 17 amino acids. With V trimmed by 4 bases and J by 9 bases, 12 bases remained unmatched. Germline V CDR1 and CDR2: SGHDT, YYEEEE. The chain's CDR3 is CASSQGLGTGGSSPLHF. DNA for the CDR3: TGTGCCAGCAGCCAAGGGCTGGGGACAGGGGGTAGTTCACCCCTCCACTTT.

This sequence joins TRBV9 and TRBJ2-2; D perhaps matches TRBD1 (6 bases). In germline, CDR1 is SGDLS, CDR2 YYNGEE. Trimming left V 3 bases short and J 0 bases short, with 6 bases between. The CDR3 contains 14 residues. The CDR3 DNA sequence: TGTGCCAGCAGCGGGGGGCCGAACACCGGGGAGCTGTTTTTT. It encodes CASSGGPNTGELFF. The variable domain in full, with the rest retrieved from reference TRBV9 and TRBJ2-2, is DSGVTQTPKHLITATGQRVTLRCSPRSGDLSVYWYQQSLDQGLQFLIQYYNGEERAKGNILERFSAQQFPDLHSELNLSSLELGDSALYFCASSGGPNTGELFFGEGSRLTVL.

CDR3 residues: CASSGLTGGQYF. The CDR3 nucleotides are TGTGCCAGCAGTGGATTGACAGGGGGGCAGTATTTT. The chain uses TRBV6-1 and TRBJ2-3; TRBD1 agrees at 9 bases. This CDR3 comprises 12 residues. Germline loops: CDR1 MNHNS, CDR2 SASEGT. Trimming cost V 4 bases and J 11 bases; bases outside gene matches: 4.

This sequence joins TRBV7-6 and TRBJ2-3; TRBD2 matches at 8 bases. The CDR3 extends over 15 amino acids. Unmatched junction bases numbered 5, after V lost 5 bases and J lost 1 base. The germline gives CDR1 SGHVS, CDR2 FNYEAQ. The CDR3 reads CASSHLAGGTDTQYF. CDR3 coding DNA: TGTGCCAGCAGCCATCTAGCGGGCGGCACAGATACGCAGTATTTT.

V gene TRBV9 combines with J gene TRBJ2-1; 8 positions match TRBD2. Germline V gene data show CDR1 as SGDLS and CDR2 as YYNGEE. CDR3 size: 16 residues. The junction had 8 bases not matched to a gene; V was cut back by 0 bases and J by 6 bases. CDR3 in DNA: TGTGCCAGCAGCGTAGAGGCAGCGGGGGCGACCAATGAGCAGTTCTTC. Translated, it gives CASSVEAAGATNEQFF.

The rearrangement uses TRBV19 and TRBJ2-5; TRBD2 matches at 9 bases. Germline V CDR1 and CDR2: LNHDA, SQIVND (reference sequence). The CDR3 has 17 residues. J gave up 2 bases and V 0 bases, and 7 bases lay outside the gene matches. This CDR3 reads CASSIDAASGAQETQYF. CDR3 DNA: TGTGCCAGTAGTATAGACGCTGCTAGCGGGGCACAAGAGACCCAGTACTTC.

V and J are TRBV6-6 and TRBJ2-3; 10 positions agree with TRBD1. Trimming removed 5 bases from V and 4 bases from J; junction bases left unmatched: 6. The CDR3 runs 15 residues. Per germline, CDR1 MNHNY and CDR2 SVGAGI (reference sequence). Here the CDR3 reads CASSRGQGFSDTQYF. For the CDR3, the DNA is TGTGCCAGCAGTAGGGGACAGGGGTTTTCAGATACGCAGTATTTT.

The chain's CDR3 is CASSPEHGELFF. CDR3 DNA sequence: TGTGCCAGCTCACCAGAGCACGGGGAGCTGTTTTTT. The V and J genes are TRBV18 and TRBJ2-2; D call uncertain. Germline V gene lookup returns CDR1 KGHSH and CDR2 LQKENI. This CDR3 spans 12 amino acids. Trimming shortened V by 2 bases and J by 7 bases, and 5 bases separated the two germline ends.

This clone was seen just once. The chain has TRBV4-1 and TRBJ2-5; maybe TRBD2 (6 bases). The end of the DNA aligns better with TRBJ2-7, so the J call may be wrong. The CDR3 loop spans 15 amino acids. Germline V CDR1 and CDR2: MGHRA, YSYEKL. The CDR3 is CASSRQGGGPYEQYF. Here the CDR3 DNA reads TGCGCCAGCAGCCGGCAGGGAGGAGGACCTTACGAGCAGTACTTC.

The chain links TRBV2 to TRBJ1-2; no clear D. The CDR3 consists of 14 residues. The germline V gene encodes CDR1 SNHLY and CDR2 FYNNEI. V gave up 4 bases and J gave up 4 bases, with 13 bases separating them. Here the CDR3 DNA reads TGTGCCAGCAGTGGATCGGAGGCCTCCTATGGCTACACCTTC. It encodes CASSGSEASYGYTF.

This rearrangement joins TRBV9 to TRBJ2-2; perhaps TRBD2 as D (6 bases). V was pared by 0 bases and J by 6 bases, with 9 bases between. The CDR3 extends over 14 amino acids. Germline CDR1 SGDLS, CDR2 YYNGEE. The CDR3 nucleotides read TGTGCCAGCAGCGTAGCCGGGGGTTCCGGGGAGCTGTTTTTT. Amino acids: CASSVAGGSGELFF.

This clone was seen a single time. The chain recombines TRBV11-1 with TRBJ1-3; D might be TRBD1 (5 bases). Germline CDR1 reads SGHAT; CDR2 reads FQDESV (reference sequence). The V end lost 4 bases, the J end lost 4 bases, and 11 bases lay between the germline ends. The CDR3 consists of 14 residues. CDR3 in amino acids: CASSSDRAGNTIYF. The CDR3 DNA reads TGTGCCAGCAGCTCCGACAGAGCAGGAAACACCATATATTTT.

The gene calls are TRBV19 and TRBJ2-1, with 7 bases aligning to TRBD1. Trimming at V came to 9 bases and at J to 3 bases, leaving 2 bases not matched to a gene. The CDR3 is made up of 12 amino acids. CDR1 and CDR2 from the germline V gene are LNHDA and SQIVND (reference sequence). For the CDR3, the DNA is TGTGCCAGCCAGGGGGACTACAATGAGCAGTTCTTC. Amino acid sequence: CASQGDYNEQFF.

This sequence joins TRBV10-3 and TRBJ2-5, with TRBD2 identical over 12 bases. The germline CDR1 and CDR2 sequences are ENHRY and SYGVKD. V dropped 6 bases and J dropped 5; count of bases not matched to a gene: 4. This CDR3 is 14 amino acids long. CDR3 residues: CAISPTSGSETQYF. CDR3 sequence (DNA): TGTGCCATCAGCCCGACTAGCGGGAGCGAGACCCAGTACTTC.

This clone has a handful of counts. The gene calls are TRBV10-3 and TRBJ1-1; D not certain. This CDR3 is 13 amino acids long. V was clipped by 3 bases and J by 4 bases, with 9 bases between them. CDR1 is ENHRY and CDR2 is SYGVKD in the germline V gene. CDR3: CAISDGAVTEAFF. The CDR3 bases are TGTGCCATCAGTGATGGAGCAGTCACTGAAGCTTTCTTT.

The CDR3 DNA reads TGTGCCAGCAGATTCGAAAGACTAGTCGGTGAGCAGTTCTTC. Translating it yields CASRFERLVGEQFF. The chain has TRBV27 and TRBJ2-1; D might be TRBD2 (6 bases). The CDR3 totals 14 residues. V was pared by 6 bases and J by 9 bases, with 18 bases between. Germline V gene data show CDR1 as MNHEY and CDR2 as SMNVEV (reference sequence).

This chain uses TRBV10-3 with TRBJ2-7; D unresolved. CDR1 ENHRY and CDR2 SYGVKD come from the germline V gene. This CDR3 has 15 amino acids. The V gene lost 6 bases and the J gene lost 2 bases, with 17 bases spanning the gap. The CDR3 nucleotides are TGTGCCATCAGCGGCGCACAGACAATAGCCTACGAGCAGTACTTC. The encoded protein is CAISGAQTIAYEQYF.

This clone appeared a single time. This rearrangement joins TRBV30 to TRBJ1-1; 8 bases are a match to TRBD1. The junction had 4 bases not matched to a gene; V was cut back by 3 bases and J by 1 base. The CDR3 consists of 14 residues. Germline CDR1 is GTSNPN and CDR2 is SVGIG (reference sequence). For the CDR3, the DNA is TGTGCCTGGAGCGGGGACAGGAGGAACACTGAAGCTTTCTTT. Its translation: CAWSGDRRNTEAFF.

The chain carries TRBV19 and TRBJ1-2; D not certain. The germline gives CDR1 LNHDA, CDR2 SQIVND (reference sequence). CDR3 size: 14 residues. Trimming cost V 3 bases and J 5 bases, with 13 bases left between them. The CDR3 here is CASSMQREKYGYTF. The CDR3 DNA follows: TGTGCCAGTAGTATGCAGAGGGAAAAGTATGGCTACACCTTC.

The genes are TRBV7-8 and TRBJ2-3; TRBD2 aligns across 9 bases. The CDR3 runs 15 residues. CDR1 is SGHVS, CDR2 FQNEAQ, per germline. V was clipped by 5 bases and J by 3 bases; unmatched bases: 6. The CDR3 coding sequence is TGTGCCAGCAGCAGTAGCGGGGGTGTAACAGATACGCAGTATTTT. Its translation is CASSSSGGVTDTQYF. Using reference TRBV7-8 and TRBJ2-3 for the parts outside the CDR3, the full variable domain is GAGVSQSPRYKVAKRGQDVALRCDPISGHVSLFWYQQALGQGPEFLTYFQNEAQLDKSGLPSDRFFAERPEGSVSTLKIQRTQQEDSAVYLCASSSSGGVTDTQYFGPGTRLTVL.

There are a few counts of this clone. This chain joins TRBV6-5 and TRBJ1-4; 7 bases are a match to TRBD1. CDR1 is MNHEY and CDR2 is SVGAGI in the germline V gene. This CDR3 has 15 residues. J gave up 6 bases and V 7 bases, and 11 bases lay outside the gene matches. The CDR3 sequence is CASKIVDRVDEKLFF. Here the CDR3 DNA reads TGTGCCAGCAAAATCGTCGACAGGGTGGATGAAAAACTGTTTTTT.

The chain carries TRBV6-1 and TRBJ1-3; tentatively, D is TRBD1 (6 bases). V shed 6 bases and J shed 4 bases, with 16 bases lying between them. Germline CDR1 MNHNS, CDR2 SASEGT. This CDR3 region has 15 residues. In nucleotides, the CDR3 is TGTGCCAGCAGAGAACAGGGATCTCAAGGAAACACCATATATTTT. Translation: CASREQGSQGNTIYF.

The chain combines TRBV28 with TRBJ2-2; TRBD2 aligns across 9 bases. V gave up 7 bases and J gave up 0 bases; unmatched junction bases: 9. There are 17 residues in the CDR3. From germline, CDR1 is MDHEN and CDR2 SYDVKM. CDR3 loop: CASTRIAGAPNTGELFF. The CDR3 bases are TGTGCCAGCACCCGGATAGCGGGGGCCCCGAACACCGGGGAGCTGTTTTTT. The variable domain in full, completed from reference TRBV28 and TRBJ2-2, reads DVKVTQSSRYLVKRTGEKVFLECVQDMDHENMFWYRQDPGLGLRLIYFSYDVKMKEKGDIPEGYSVSREKKERFSLILESASTNQTSMYLCASTRIAGAPNTGELFFGEGSRLTVL.

This clone was seen a single time. The rearrangement links TRBV27 to TRBJ1-2, with TRBD1 identical over 7 bases. V trimming: 6 bases; J trimming: 0 bases; junction bases outside the gene matches: 4. CDR1 is MNHEY and CDR2 is SMNVEV in the germline V gene (reference sequence). CDR3 length: 14 residues. The CDR3 loop reads CASSLDRTNYGYTF. CDR3 nucleotides: TGTGCCAGCAGCCTGGACAGGACTAACTATGGCTACACCTTC.

This sequence joins TRBV4-2 and TRBJ1-2, with D hard to call. This CDR3 comprises 15 residues. The germline CDR1 and CDR2 sequences are LGHNA and YNFKEQ. Trimming left V 0 bases short and J 2 bases short, with 10 bases between. The CDR3: CASSQDLAQNYGYTF. CDR3 DNA sequence: TGTGCCAGCAGCCAAGATCTTGCACAGAACTATGGCTACACCTTC.

The gene calls are TRBV6-6 and TRBJ1-1; D is possibly TRBD1 (5 bases). V was clipped by 6 bases and J by 4 bases, with 12 bases between them. This CDR3 has 13 amino acids. Germline V CDR1 and CDR2: MNHNY, SVGAGI (reference sequence). The CDR3 loop is CASRTDSLTEAFF. As DNA, the CDR3 is TGTGCCAGCAGAACCGACAGCCTCACTGAAGCTTTCTTT.

The table lists this clone with a few counts. The rearrangement links TRBV6-1 to TRBJ1-6; perhaps TRBD1 as D (6 bases). The CDR3 spans 14 residues. Germline V lookup: CDR1 MNHNS, CDR2 SASEGT. The V gene lost 6 bases and the J gene lost 7 bases, with 13 bases spanning the gap. The CDR3 DNA reads as TGTGCCAGCAGACAACAGGGACCCAATTCACCCCTCCACTTT. Its protein product is CASRQQGPNSPLHF.

This chain uses TRBV9 with TRBJ2-3; TRBD2 matches at 12 bases. With V trimmed by 2 bases and J by 6 bases, 7 bases remained unmatched. The CDR3 spans 16 residues. Germline loops: CDR1 SGDLS, CDR2 YYNGEE. CDR3 in amino acids: CASSVTGLAGPDTQYF. In DNA, the CDR3 is TGTGCCAGCAGCGTGACAGGACTAGCGGGGCCTGATACGCAGTATTTT.

The chain has TRBV7-9 and TRBJ2-1; 7 nucleotides line up with TRBD2. The junction had 16 bases not matched to a gene; V was cut back by 5 bases and J by 6 bases. Germline CDR1 reads SEHNR; CDR2 reads FQNEAQ (reference sequence). There are 17 residues in the CDR3. CDR3 protein: CASSGPSHRGVSNEQFF. The CDR3 DNA sequence: TGTGCCAGCAGCGGTCCGTCTCATCGGGGGGTCAGCAATGAGCAGTTCTTC.

The rearrangement joins TRBV10-1 to TRBJ2-2, with D perhaps TRBD1 (6 bases). This CDR3 is built from 14 residues. V was cut by 10 bases and J by 6 bases, with 18 bases left in between. Germline V gene lookup returns CDR1 WNHNN and CDR2 SYGVQD (reference sequence). The CDR3 nucleotides read TGCGCCAACAATAGAGAAGGGGGAGCCGGGGAGCTGTTTTTT. Amino acids: CANNREGGAGELFF.